Listed below are T cell receptor beta chains from one sample, sequenced in a study of T-cell reconstitution after alpha-beta-depleted transplantation in children. TCRdb re-derived calls from the PCR reads in MiXCR, one entry per CDR3 protein. The table has over 150,000 distinct CDR3 sequences, about 7% seen once. The material was PBMCs, obtained before TCRalphabeta/CD19-depleted stem cell transplant. Receptors were obtained from a boy aged 2-9 years with acute lymphoblastic leukemia, due to receive a stem cell transplant. Both conserved end residues are part of each CDR3. The D gene is left open where the match is weak. Clone size is given for some rows only: seen once, a few or many times, or a class if the clone is expanded.

.	many	TRBV5-5	TRBJ2-1	TGTGCCAGCAACGGACACCTAAACCCCTACAATGAGCAGTTCTTC	CASNGHLNPYNEQFF
TRBD2	.	TRBV7-3	TRBJ2-2	TGTGCCAGCAGCCTTAGCGGGGGGTACACCGGGGAGCTGTTTTTT	CASSLSGGYTGELFF
.	many	TRBV19	TRBJ1-1	TGTGCCAGTAGTATCGGAGAAAACACTGAAGCTTTCTTT	CASSIGENTEAFF
.	many	TRBV2	TRBJ2-7	TGTGCCAGCAGAACAGGGTCGGACGAGCAGTACTTC	CASRTGSDEQYF
TRBD1	many	TRBV6-5	TRBJ2-2	TGTGCCAGCAGTCTATGGACAGGGCGAAAGGGTGGGGAGCTGTTTTTT	CASSLWTGRKGGELFF
.	many	TRBV11-1	TRBJ2-7	TGTGCCAGCAGCTTCCGACAGTCCTCCTACGAGCAGTACTTC	CASSFRQSSYEQYF
.	many	TRBV7-9	TRBJ2-5	TGTGCCAGCAGAACGGGAGGACAGGAGACCCAGTACTTC	CASRTGGQETQYF
.	many	TRBV6-1	TRBJ1-4	TGTGCCAGCAGAAGGACAGCAACTAATGAAAAACTGTTTTTT	CASRRTATNEKLFF
TRBD1	many	TRBV29-1	TRBJ1-5	TGCAGCGTGCGACAGGGAAATAGCAATCAGCCCCAGCATTTT	CSVRQGNSNQPQHF
TRBD1	many	TRBV20-1	TRBJ1-1	TGCAGTGCTAGAGAGGGACAGCCGAACACTGAAGCTTTCTTT	CSAREGQPNTEAFF
.	few	TRBV28	TRBJ2-7	TGTGCCAGCAGTTTTTCCTTGGCAGGGGGGGAAGAGCAGTACTTC	CASSFSLAGGEEQYF
.	few	TRBV10-3	TRBJ1-2	TGTGCCATCAGTGATTTTCCAGGGTCCTATGGCTACACCTTC	CAISDFPGSYGYTF
.	few	TRBV5-4	TRBJ2-5	TGTGCCAGCAGCTTGGAGCCGCTCCGAGAGACCCAGTACTTC	CASSLEPLRETQYF
.	.	TRBV20-1	TRBJ1-2	TGCAGTGCTAAGTCGGTCAGCCGCCCGCATGGCTACACCTTC	CSAKSVSRPHGYTF
.	many	TRBV20-1	TRBJ1-5	TGCAGCTCGTGGAGGGGCCATTATAGCAATCAGCCCCAGCATTTT	CSSWRGHYSNQPQHF
TRBD2	few	TRBV5-1	TRBJ2-5	TGCGCCAGCAGCCCGAATCACGGGGGGATCCAAGAGACCCAGTACTTC	CASSPNHGGIQETQYF
TRBD1	many	TRBV11-1	TRBJ2-1	TGTGCCAGCAGCTTTCACAGGGGGCTCGGGCGGGAAAGCTCCTACAATGAGCAGTTCTTC	CASSFHRGLGRESSYNEQFF
.	many	TRBV10-2	TRBJ2-1	TGCGCCAGCAGCGATCTTAGACTAGATGAGCAGTTCTTC	CASSDLRLDEQFF
.	many	TRBV29-1	TRBJ2-7	TGCAGCGCCGCCGCAAACTACGAGCAGTACTTC	CSAAANYEQYF